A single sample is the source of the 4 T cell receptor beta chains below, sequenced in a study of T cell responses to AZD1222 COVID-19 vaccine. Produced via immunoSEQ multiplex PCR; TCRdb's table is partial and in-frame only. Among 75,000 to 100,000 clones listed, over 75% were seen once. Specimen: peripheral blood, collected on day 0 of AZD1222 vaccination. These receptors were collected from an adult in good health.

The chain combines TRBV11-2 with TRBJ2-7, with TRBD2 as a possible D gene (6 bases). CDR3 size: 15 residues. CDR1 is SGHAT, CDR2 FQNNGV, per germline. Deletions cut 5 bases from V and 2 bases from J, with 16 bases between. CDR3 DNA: TGTGCCAGCAGCCGCCTGGAGGGGCAAACCTACGAGCAGTACTTC. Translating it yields CASSRLEGQTYEQYF.

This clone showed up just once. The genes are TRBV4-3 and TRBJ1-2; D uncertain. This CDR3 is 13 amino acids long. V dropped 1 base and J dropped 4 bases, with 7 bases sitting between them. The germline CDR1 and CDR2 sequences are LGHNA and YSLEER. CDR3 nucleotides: TGCGCCAGCAGCCAAGTAACGGGCTATGGCTACACCTTC. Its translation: CASSQVTGYGYTF.

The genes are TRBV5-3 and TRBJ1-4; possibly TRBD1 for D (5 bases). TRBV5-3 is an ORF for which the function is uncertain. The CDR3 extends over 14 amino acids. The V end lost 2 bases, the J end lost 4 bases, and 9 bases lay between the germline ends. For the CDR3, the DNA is TGTGCCAGAAGCTTTGGGACGGTTAATGAAAAACTGTTTTTT. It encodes CARSFGTVNEKLFF.

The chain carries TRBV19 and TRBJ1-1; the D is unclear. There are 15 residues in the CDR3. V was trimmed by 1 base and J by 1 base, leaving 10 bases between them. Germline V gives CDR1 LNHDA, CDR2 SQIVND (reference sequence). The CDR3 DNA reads TGTGCCAGTAGTATAGCGAGTGTGGGGAACACTGAAGCTTTCTTT. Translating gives CASSIASVGNTEAFF.